The clone carrying this T cell receptor beta chain was seen more than once but under ten times. This specimen comes from a study of blood T cells in healthy people across ages. Germline assignment: CDR1 LGHNA and CDR2 YNFKEQ. Trimming removed 0 bases from V and 6 bases from J, with 12 bases in between. The CDR3 extends over 15 amino acids. A second PCR of about 7 to 11 cycles used a sample-barcoded 5' primer and a J-beta primer mix. Every molecule of cDNA carried a tag from a template-switch adaptor with 12 random nucleotides. TCRdb re-called the 5' RACE reads through MiXCR, storing one row per CDR3 protein. The table includes about 680,000 distinct CDR3 sequences, over 45% detected once.

The sequenced sample consisted of blood. This chain links TRBV4-2 with TRBJ1-5; TRBD1 might be the D (5 bases). The sequence was collected from a woman between 55 and 75 years old in good health. The CDR3 loop is CASSQDPMGGQPQHF. As DNA, the CDR3 is TGTGCCAGCAGCCAAGATCCTATGGGGGGTCAGCCCCAGCATTTT.